The 27 T cell receptor beta chains reported below all come from one sample, sequenced in a study of shared clonotypes between healthy human individuals. Some clones are missing from TCRdb's copy, which holds only in-frame ones; the method was immunoSEQ multiplex PCR. The sample includes around 2,000,000 clones, about 95% of them seen just once. Naive CD8 cells lacked CD45RO, underwent positive selection for CCR7 and left out terminally differentiated effector memory CD45RA+ cells. Material for sequencing was naive CD8+ T cells sorted from blood. These receptors all come from a young man in good health.

This clone appeared once. The J gene is TRBJ1-3, the V gene TRBV6-1, with a weak D call TRBD1 (5 bases). Trimming cost V 4 bases and J 0 bases, with 19 bases left between them. Germline V CDR1 and CDR2: MNHNS, SASEGT. The CDR3 consists of 18 residues. The CDR3 here is CASSGPEPGRSSGNTIYF. The DNA for the CDR3 is TGTGCCAGCAGTGGCCCCGAACCGGGACGTAGCTCTGGAAACACCATATATTTT.

The chain employs TRBV9 and TRBJ1-2; the match to TRBD1 covers 10 bases. The CDR3 covers 16 residues. V lost 6 bases and J lost 4; bases outside the gene matches: 12. From germline, CDR1 is SGDLS and CDR2 YYNGEE. This chain's CDR3 is CASTRTAGQGFYGYTF. The CDR3 DNA is TGTGCCAGCACCAGAACAGCGGGACAGGGGTTCTATGGCTACACCTTC.

The chain links TRBV10-3 to TRBJ1-2; D is unclear. Germline CDR1 reads ENHRY; CDR2 reads SYGVKD. The V end was cut by 0 bases, the J end by 7 bases, with 12 bases between. This CDR3 is 14 amino acids long. In DNA form, the CDR3 reads TGTGCCATCAGTGAGTCCTGGGAATTAGGTGGCTACACCTTC. It yields the protein CAISESWELGGYTF.

The CDR3 sequence is CASSPYVSGISTDTQYF. The CDR3 nucleotides read TGTGCCAGCAGCCCATATGTTAGCGGAATAAGCACAGATACGCAGTATTTT. V is TRBV14 and J is TRBJ2-3; TRBD2 might be the D (6 bases). This CDR3 has 17 residues. Trimming stripped 4 bases from V and 0 bases from J, with 17 bases between. Looked up from germline, CDR1 is SGHDN and CDR2 is FVKESK.

The chain links TRBV2 to TRBJ2-3; 10 nucleotides align to TRBD1. Germline V gene data show CDR1 as SNHLY and CDR2 as FYNNEI. This CDR3 has 15 residues. Losses at the gene ends were 7 bases for V and 6 bases for J; bases not matched to a gene: 10. The CDR3 DNA reads TGTGCCAGCACAATAGGACAGGGGGTACCGGATACGCAGTATTTT. It translates to CASTIGQGVPDTQYF.

In this sample, this clone turned up a few times. Within the sample, other DNA sequences also encode this same CDR3. The genes are TRBV2 and TRBJ2-3; TRBD1 matches 9 bases. The CDR3 has 15 amino acids. V gave up 4 bases and J gave up 0 bases; unmatched junction bases: 2. Germline V gene sequence: CDR1 SNHLY, CDR2 FYNNEI. CDR3 in amino acids: CASSGQGGSTDTQYF. CDR3 DNA: TGTGCCAGCAGTGGACAGGGGGGAAGCACAGATACGCAGTATTTT.

The chain employs TRBV5-6 and TRBJ1-6, with D maybe TRBD1 (5 bases). Looked up from germline, CDR1 is SGHDT and CDR2 is YYEEEE. The CDR3 has 13 amino acids. The ends were cut back, 7 bases at V and 3 bases at J, with 8 bases in the middle. The CDR3: CASLTDYNSPLHF. CDR3 DNA: TGTGCCAGCCTGACAGACTATAATTCACCCCTCCACTTT.

Note on this clone: Other DNA variants within this sample encode the same CDR3. The chain carries TRBV5-1 and TRBJ2-1, with D unclear. V was shortened by 0 bases and J by 6 bases, with 4 bases between the two germline ends. Per germline, CDR1 SGHRS and CDR2 YFSETQ. The CDR3 covers 12 residues. CDR3 sequence: CASSLVFNEQFF. The CDR3 nucleotides are TGCGCCAGCAGCTTGGTCTTCAATGAGCAGTTCTTC. Full variable domain (rest looked up from reference TRBV5-1 and TRBJ2-1): KAGVTQTPRYLIKTRGQQVTLSCSPISGHRSVSWYQQTPGQGLQFLFEYFSETQRNKGNFPGRFSGRQFSNSRSEMNVSTLELGDSALYLCASSLVFNEQFFGPGTRLTVL.

The rearrangement links TRBV6-6 to TRBJ2-1; D is possibly TRBD1 or TRBD2 (5 bases each). The CDR3 is 16 amino acids. V was trimmed by 5 bases and J by 0 bases, leaving 14 bases between them. Germline V gene sequence: CDR1 MNHNY, CDR2 SVGAGI (reference sequence). CDR3 nucleotides: TGTGCCAGCAGTGTAACCGGGACCCTCTCCTACAATGAGCAGTTCTTC. Its protein product is CASSVTGTLSYNEQFF.

V usage is TRBV9 and J usage is TRBJ2-5; D tentatively reads TRBD1 or TRBD2 (5 bases each). This CDR3 comprises 13 residues. V was pared by 2 bases and J by 7 bases, with 12 bases between. Germline CDR1 SGDLS, CDR2 YYNGEE. The CDR3 reads CASSVGDGATQYF. The CDR3 nucleotides are TGTGCCAGCAGCGTGGGGGACGGCGCGACCCAGTACTTC.

The CDR3 bases are TGTGCCAGCAGTTTAGTCGGGAATGAAAAACTGTTTTTT. Translation gives CASSLVGNEKLFF. The chain uses TRBV27 and TRBJ1-4; D not certain. CDR3 size: 13 residues. Germline values: CDR1 MNHEY, CDR2 SMNVEV (reference sequence). V gave up 2 bases and J gave up 5 bases, with 6 bases separating them.

V is TRBV27 and J is TRBJ2-2; possibly TRBD2 for D (5 bases). The germline V gene encodes CDR1 MNHEY and CDR2 SMNVEV (reference sequence). V gave up 1 base and J gave up 5 bases, with 14 bases separating them. The CDR3 loop spans 16 amino acids. Here the CDR3 DNA reads TGTGCCAGCAGTTTATTAATTCGCGGGCATACCGGGGAGCTGTTTTTT. It is translated as CASSLLIRGHTGELFF.

The CDR3 here is CASSPPGLAVNEQFF. CDR3 coding DNA: TGTGCCAGCAGTCCGCCCGGACTAGCGGTTAATGAGCAGTTCTTC. The J gene is TRBJ2-1, the V gene TRBV28, with 10 bases matching TRBD2. Per germline, CDR1 MDHEN and CDR2 SYDVKM. V lost 5 bases and J lost 7; bases outside the gene matches: 8. This CDR3 comprises 15 residues.

This chain links TRBV10-3 with TRBJ2-1; TRBD2 matches 14 bases. The CDR3 totals 15 residues. V was clipped by 6 bases and J by 7 bases; unmatched bases: 5. Germline CDR1 and CDR2: ENHRY and SYGVKD. CDR3 coding DNA: TGTGCCATCAGCCGAGGGACTAGCGGGAGTAATGAGCAGTTCTTC. Protein product: CAISRGTSGSNEQFF.

With respect to this clone: Other nucleotide sequences in the sample specify the same CDR3. V usage is TRBV30 and J usage is TRBJ1-5; 7 bases align to TRBD1. CDR1 GTSNPN and CDR2 SVGIG come from the germline V gene (reference sequence). After removal of 0 bases from V and 5 bases from J, the junction contained 4 bases not matched to a gene. This CDR3 is built from 14 residues. CDR3: CAWSVGQGDQPQHF. The CDR3 DNA sequence: TGTGCCTGGAGTGTGGGGCAGGGGGATCAGCCCCAGCATTTT. Full variable domain (missing parts from reference TRBV30 and TRBJ1-5): SQTIHQWPATLVQPVGSPLSLECTVEGTSNPNLYWYRQAAGRGLQLLFYSVGIGQISSEVPQNLSASRPQDRQFILSSKKLLLSDSGFYLCAWSVGQGDQPQHFGDGTRLSIL.

On this clone itself: The sample contains more than one DNA sequence encoding this CDR3. This sequence joins TRBV7-6 and TRBJ2-7, with no clear D. Germline V lookup: CDR1 SGHVS, CDR2 FNYEAQ. The CDR3 length is 12 residues. Trimming removed 5 bases at V and 4 bases at J, with 9 bases between. DNA for the CDR3: TGTGCCAGCAGCCCCGACGGATACGAGCAGTACTTC. Its translation: CASSPDGYEQYF.

Note on this clone: Other DNA sequences from this sample encode an identical CDR3 as well. The chain carries TRBV11-2 and TRBJ2-5; tentative D call: TRBD2 (6 bases). With 1 base removed from V and 5 bases from J, the gap between germline ends came to 8 bases. The germline V gene encodes CDR1 SGHAT and CDR2 FQNNGV. CDR3 length: 13 amino acids. Written as DNA, the CDR3 is TGTGCCAGCAGCTTAGGGGGGGTGGAGACCCAGTACTTC. Translation: CASSLGGVETQYF.

The rearrangement joins TRBV10-2 to TRBJ2-5; no definite D call. Germline V lookup: CDR1 WSHSY, CDR2 SAAADI. This CDR3 contains 11 residues. Trimming left V 3 bases short and J 10 bases short, with 9 bases between. The DNA for the CDR3 is TGCGCCAGCAGTGATGGTTCGTTCCAGTACTTC. Its translation is CASSDGSFQYF.

This clone was seen just once. Other DNA variants within this sample encode the same CDR3. This chain uses TRBV7-3 with TRBJ2-3; the D gene could be TRBD1 or TRBD2 (6 bases each). From germline, CDR1 is SGHTA and CDR2 FQGTGA. This CDR3 has 15 residues. Deletions cut 0 bases from V and 1 base from J, with 8 bases between. The CDR3 region is CASSLTGGRTDTQYF. CDR3 DNA sequence: TGTGCCAGCAGCTTAACCGGGGGCCGCACAGATACGCAGTATTTT.

The genes are TRBV7-9 and TRBJ2-5; no clear D gene. V lost 2 bases, J lost 1 base, and 8 bases lay in between. The CDR3 runs to 14 residues. CDR1 is SEHNR and CDR2 is FQNEAQ in the germline V gene (reference sequence). The CDR3: CASSLKVPQETQYF. The CDR3 bases are TGTGCCAGCAGCTTAAAGGTCCCCCAAGAGACCCAGTACTTC.

The V call is TRBV5-5, the J call TRBJ2-4; D is unclear. The germline V gene encodes CDR1 SGHKS and CDR2 YYEKEE (reference sequence). This CDR3 has 14 residues. V shed 3 bases and J shed 7 bases, with 14 bases lying between them. CDR3 protein: CASSSDPYENIQYF. CDR3 in DNA: TGTGCCAGCAGCTCGGACCCCTACGAGAACATTCAGTACTTC.

J is TRBJ2-2 and V is TRBV13, with no clear D. Between the trimmed V and J ends, which lost 5 bases and 6 bases, there was a span of 16 bases. Germline-derived CDR1 and CDR2 are PRHDT and FYEKMQ (reference sequence). The CDR3 has 15 amino acids. The CDR3 nucleotides are TGTGCCAGCAGCCCGGCCGACTCTCCCCCCGGGGAGCTGTTTTTT. This codes for CASSPADSPPGELFF.

The rearrangement links TRBV14 to TRBJ2-5; D perhaps matches TRBD2 (6 bases). V dropped 0 bases and J dropped 3 bases, with 11 bases sitting between them. Germline-derived CDR1 and CDR2 are SGHDN and FVKESK. CDR3 length: 15 residues. CDR3 coding DNA: TGTGCCAGCAGCCAAGAGGAGGGTAGCGAAGAGACCCAGTACTTC. This codes for CASSQEEGSEETQYF.

In its sample, this clone was seen once. The chain is built from TRBV28 and TRBJ2-1, with 7 bases matching TRBD1. The germline V gene has CDR1 MDHEN and CDR2 SYDVKM. CDR3 length: 13 residues. The V gene end was trimmed by 5 bases and the J gene end by 6 bases; junction bases not matched to a gene: 4. The CDR3 DNA reads TGTGCCAGCAGTCACGGGACAGCCAATGAGCAGTTCTTC. Translation: CASSHGTANEQFF.

The genes are TRBV30 and TRBJ2-5; D possibly corresponds to TRBD2 (6 bases). CDR1 is GTSNPN and CDR2 is SVGIG in the germline V gene (reference sequence). The CDR3 extends over 19 amino acids. V lost 0 bases and J lost 2, with 25 bases in between. This CDR3 is CAWSVRRINKPGVQETQYF. CDR3 nucleotide sequence: TGTGCCTGGAGTGTGCGCCGTATCAACAAACCGGGGGTGCAAGAGACCCAGTACTTC.

This chain connects TRBV4-1 to TRBJ1-5, with 7 bases fitting TRBD1. The CDR3 contains 14 residues. The V gene's germline CDR1 is MGHRA and CDR2 YSYEKL. The trim removed 1 base at V and 11 bases at J, leaving 8 bases unmatched. The CDR3 protein is CASSQVLRDSAQHF. In DNA, the CDR3 is TGCGCCAGCAGCCAAGTTCTCCGGGACAGCGCCCAGCATTTT.

V usage is TRBV13 and J usage is TRBJ1-2, with D possibly TRBD1 on 5 matching bases. The germline V gene encodes CDR1 PRHDT and CDR2 FYEKMQ (reference sequence). Trimming left V 1 base short and J 0 bases short, with 9 bases between. The length of the CDR3 is 15 residues. The CDR3 loop reads CASSLVGGANYGYTF. DNA of the CDR3: TGTGCCAGCAGCTTAGTCGGGGGTGCTAACTATGGCTACACCTTC.